The 18 T cell receptor beta chains below all came from one sample that was sequenced in a study of blood T cells in healthy people across ages. Primers used in a second PCR of about 6 to 11 cycles were a sample-barcoded 5' primer and a J-beta primer mix. TCRdb recomputed calls from the 5' RACE reads with MiXCR, one row per CDR3 protein. Found here are approximately 1.5 million distinct CDR3 sequences, approximately 43% of them singletons; the top ten hold roughly 3.7%. Sequences were obtained from blood. The receptor set was obtained from a woman younger than 30 in good health.

The V and J genes are TRBV4-1 and TRBJ2-6; 7 bases line up with TRBD1. The CDR3 spans 19 residues. With V trimmed by 0 bases and J by 0 bases, 8 bases remained unmatched. Germline V lookup: CDR1 MGHRA, CDR2 YSYEKL. This CDR3 reads CASSQEYGTASSGANVLTF. DNA for the CDR3: TGCGCCAGCAGCCAAGAATATGGGACAGCGAGCTCTGGGGCCAACGTCCTGACTTTC.

This rearrangement joins TRBV6-2 or TRBV6-3 to TRBJ2-3; 10 bases agree with TRBD2. This CDR3 has 16 amino acids. Unmatched junction bases numbered 8, after V lost 6 bases and J lost 2 bases. Germline-derived CDR1 and CDR2 are MNHEY and SVGEGT. CDR3 sequence: CASSRGGLADTDTQYF. The DNA for the CDR3 is TGTGCCAGCAGCAGGGGAGGACTAGCGGACACAGATACGCAGTATTTT.

V and J are TRBV6-2 or TRBV6-3 and TRBJ1-1, with TRBD1 as a possible D gene (6 bases). Germline V gives CDR1 MNHEY, CDR2 SVGEGT. V was pared by 4 bases and J by 3 bases, with 15 bases between. CDR3 length: 15 amino acids. The DNA of the CDR3 is TGTGCCAGCAGTTTCGGACAGCCCGGGGACACTGAAGCTTTCTTT. Protein product: CASSFGQPGDTEAFF.

This chain uses TRBV20-1 with TRBJ2-6; TRBD1 is a possible D gene (5 bases). CDR1 is DFQATT and CDR2 is SNEGSKA in the germline V gene (reference sequence). V lost 6 bases and J 1 base, leaving 13 bases between the germline ends. The CDR3 loop spans 15 amino acids. CDR3 DNA sequence: TGCAGTGCCACCCTGCCAGGGTCTGGGGCCAACGTCCTGACTTTC. The encoded protein is CSATLPGSGANVLTF.

V usage is TRBV6-6 and J usage is TRBJ2-7; 8 positions agree with TRBD1. After removal of 6 bases from V and 7 bases from J, the junction contained 14 bases not matched to a gene. The CDR3 consists of 15 residues. Per germline, CDR1 MNHNY and CDR2 SVGAGI (reference sequence). The CDR3 DNA sequence: TGTGCCAGCAGGAAGTCGGGCCAGGGGGCGGGTGAGCAGTACTTC. It encodes CASRKSGQGAGEQYF.

In this sample, this clonotype turned up a few times. The J gene is TRBJ2-1, the V gene TRBV9, with 10 bases lining up with TRBD2. The DNA end favors TRBJ2-7, so the J call may be wrong. The germline gives CDR1 SGDLS, CDR2 YYNGEE. The CDR3 is made up of 15 amino acids. The CDR3 sequence: CASSGTSGTYNEQYF. The CDR3 nucleotides read TGTGCCAGCAGCGGGACTAGCGGAACCTACAATGAGCAGTACTTC.

The genes are TRBV25-1 and TRBJ2-1; a weak D match, TRBD2 (7 bases). This CDR3 has 14 residues. Germline lookup yields CDR1 MGHDK and CDR2 SYGVNS. The V end lost 5 bases, the J end lost 9 bases, and 17 bases lay between the germline ends. CDR3 sequence: CASSKAGGGAEQFF. CDR3 nucleotide sequence: TGTGCCAGCAGTAAGGCGGGCGGGGGCGCTGAGCAGTTCTTC.

The V call is TRBV7-6, the J call TRBJ2-3, with 9 bases identical to TRBD2. V was clipped by 5 bases and J by 5 bases; unmatched bases: 11. CDR1 is SGHVS and CDR2 is FNYEAQ in the germline V gene. The CDR3 has 16 amino acids. The CDR3: CASSPVAGAGRDTQYF. The CDR3 coding sequence is TGTGCCAGCAGCCCCGTAGCGGGGGCGGGAAGAGATACGCAGTATTTT.

The chain combines TRBV12-3 or TRBV12-4 with TRBJ2-5, with D possibly matching TRBD2 (5 bases). The CDR3 totals 15 residues. Deletions cut 6 bases from V and 11 bases from J, with 25 bases between. The CDR3 loop reads CASRRLEARYNEQYF. CDR3 nucleotide sequence: TGTGCCAGCAGACGGTTGGAGGCCAGGTACAATGAGCAGTACTTC.

This clonotype was counted only a few times. The chain joins TRBV28 to TRBJ2-1; weak D call: TRBD1 (5 bases). Germline CDR1 is MDHEN and CDR2 is SYDVKM. V lost 5 bases and J lost 1, with 9 bases in between. The CDR3 contains 14 residues. CDR3 coding DNA: TGTGCCAGCAGTGCCAGGGTTTCCTACAATGAGCAGTTCTTC. It is translated as CASSARVSYNEQFF.

The J gene is TRBJ2-5, the V gene TRBV5-1; 14 positions match TRBD2. V dropped 4 bases and J dropped 3; count of bases not matched to a gene: 5. This CDR3 is built from 16 residues. Germline loops: CDR1 SGHRS, CDR2 YFSETQ. The CDR3 region is CASSQTTSGREETQYF. Written as DNA, the CDR3 is TGCGCCAGCAGCCAGACGACTAGCGGGAGGGAAGAGACCCAGTACTTC.

J is TRBJ1-3 and V is TRBV10-3, with TRBD1 as a possible D gene (6 bases). CDR3 length: 16 amino acids. V was trimmed by 0 bases and J by 0 bases, leaving 9 bases between them. Per germline, CDR1 ENHRY and CDR2 SYGVKD. DNA of the CDR3: TGTGCCATCAGTGAGTCCGGGGGCCGCTCTGGAAACACCATATATTTT. Protein product: CAISESGGRSGNTIYF.

The chain carries TRBV4-3 and TRBJ2-5; no firm D call. Trimming took off 0 bases at V and 3 bases at J, with 11 bases between the two ends. Germline values: CDR1 LGHNA, CDR2 YSLEER. The CDR3 contains 15 residues. The CDR3 reads CASSQDLYRKETQYF. The CDR3 region has the DNA TGCGCCAGCAGCCAAGATCTGTACAGAAAAGAGACCCAGTACTTC.

The sample holds many counts of this clonotype. The chain recombines TRBV7-9 with TRBJ2-7; 7 nucleotides agree with TRBD1. The ends lost 3 bases at V and 1 base at J; junction bases unmatched: 3. CDR1 is SEHNR and CDR2 is FQNEAQ in the germline V gene (reference sequence). The CDR3 is 14 residues long. CDR3 loop: CASSLQGQSYEQYF. CDR3 in DNA: TGTGCCAGCAGCTTGCAGGGACAGTCCTACGAGCAGTACTTC.

The chain recombines TRBV7-3 with TRBJ2-3, with no clear D. This CDR3 is 15 amino acids long. Germline CDR1 reads SGHTA; CDR2 reads FQGTGA. V dropped 2 bases and J dropped 2 bases, with 11 bases sitting between them. The CDR3 DNA sequence: TGTGCCAGCAGCTTAGGCCTCAGGTCCACAGATACGCAGTATTTT. Protein sequence: CASSLGLRSTDTQYF.

J is TRBJ2-1 and V is TRBV9; 12 positions agree with TRBD2. CDR1 and CDR2 from the germline V gene are SGDLS and YYNGEE. The J segment lost 0 bases and the V segment lost 6 bases, leaving 13 bases of the junction unmatched. The CDR3 consists of 19 residues. CDR3 region: CASTRRPGLAGSSYNEQFF. DNA for the CDR3: TGTGCCAGCACCAGACGCCCGGGACTAGCGGGTAGCTCCTACAATGAGCAGTTCTTC.

This clonotype was observed once. V and J are TRBV4-2 and TRBJ1-5; tentative D call: TRBD1 (6 bases). V shed 0 bases and J shed 6 bases, with 15 bases lying between them. CDR1 is LGHNA, CDR2 YNFKEQ, per germline. This CDR3 has 16 residues. The CDR3 spells CASSQDGGGGGQPQHF. DNA for the CDR3: TGTGCCAGCAGCCAAGATGGGGGAGGAGGGGGTCAGCCCCAGCATTTT.

There are a few counts of this clonotype. The chain combines TRBV20-1 with TRBJ1-5, with a tentative D call TRBD1 (5 bases). Deletions cut 3 bases from V and 6 bases from J, with 9 bases between. Per the germline V gene, CDR1 is DFQATT and CDR2 is SNEGSKA (reference sequence). The CDR3 is 12 residues long. The CDR3 spells CSASDRGQPQHF. The CDR3 DNA sequence: TGCAGTGCTAGTGACAGAGGTCAGCCCCAGCATTTT.